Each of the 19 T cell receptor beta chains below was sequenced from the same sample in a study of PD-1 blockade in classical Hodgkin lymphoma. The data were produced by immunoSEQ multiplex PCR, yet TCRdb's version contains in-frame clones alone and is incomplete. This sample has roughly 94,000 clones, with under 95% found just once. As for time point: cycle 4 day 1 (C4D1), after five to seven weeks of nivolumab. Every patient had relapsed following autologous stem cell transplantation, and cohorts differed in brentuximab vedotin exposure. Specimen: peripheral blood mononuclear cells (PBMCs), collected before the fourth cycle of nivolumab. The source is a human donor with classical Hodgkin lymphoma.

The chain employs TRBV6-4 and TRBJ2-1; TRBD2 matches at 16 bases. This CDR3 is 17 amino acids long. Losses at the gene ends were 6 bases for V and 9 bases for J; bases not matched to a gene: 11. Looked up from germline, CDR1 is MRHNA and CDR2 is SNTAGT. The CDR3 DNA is TGTGCCAGCAGCCCAAGACCGGGACTAGCGGGAGGGAGTGAGCAGTTCTTC. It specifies CASSPRPGLAGGSEQFF.

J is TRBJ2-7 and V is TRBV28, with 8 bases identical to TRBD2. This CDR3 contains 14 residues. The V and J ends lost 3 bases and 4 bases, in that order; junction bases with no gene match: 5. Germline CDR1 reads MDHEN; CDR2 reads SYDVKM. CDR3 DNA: TGTGCCAGCAGTTTCCCGACTAGCGCGTACGAGCAGTACTTC. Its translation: CASSFPTSAYEQYF.

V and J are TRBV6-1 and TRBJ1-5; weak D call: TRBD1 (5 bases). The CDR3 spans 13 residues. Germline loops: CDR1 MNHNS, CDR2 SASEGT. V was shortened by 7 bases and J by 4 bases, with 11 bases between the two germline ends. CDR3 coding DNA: TGTGCCAGCACGAGGGGAAGTAATCAGCCCCAGCATTTT. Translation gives CASTRGSNQPQHF.

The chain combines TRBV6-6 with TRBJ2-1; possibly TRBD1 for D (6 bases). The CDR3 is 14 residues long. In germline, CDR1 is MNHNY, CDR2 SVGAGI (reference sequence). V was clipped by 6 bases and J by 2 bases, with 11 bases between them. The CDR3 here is CASSTGSTYNEQFF. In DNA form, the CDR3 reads TGTGCCAGCAGCACAGGGAGTACCTACAATGAGCAGTTCTTC.

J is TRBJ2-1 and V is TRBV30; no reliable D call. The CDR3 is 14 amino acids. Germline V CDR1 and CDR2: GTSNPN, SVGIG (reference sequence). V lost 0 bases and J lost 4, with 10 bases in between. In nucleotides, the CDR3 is TGTGCCTGGAGTGTACGTATCAGATACAATGAGCAGTTCTTC. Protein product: CAWSVRIRYNEQFF. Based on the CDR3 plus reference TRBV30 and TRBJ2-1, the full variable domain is SQTIHQWPATLVQPVGSPLSLECTVEGTSNPNLYWYRQAAGRGLQLLFYSVGIGQISSEVPQNLSASRPQDRQFILSSKKLLLSDSGFYLCAWSVRIRYNEQFFGPGTRLTVL.

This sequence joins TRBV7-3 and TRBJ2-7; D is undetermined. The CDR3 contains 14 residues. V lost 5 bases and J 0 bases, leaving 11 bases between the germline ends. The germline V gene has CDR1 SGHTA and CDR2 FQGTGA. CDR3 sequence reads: CASSPTQDSYEQYF. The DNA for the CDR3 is TGTGCCAGCAGCCCGACGCAGGACTCCTACGAGCAGTACTTC.

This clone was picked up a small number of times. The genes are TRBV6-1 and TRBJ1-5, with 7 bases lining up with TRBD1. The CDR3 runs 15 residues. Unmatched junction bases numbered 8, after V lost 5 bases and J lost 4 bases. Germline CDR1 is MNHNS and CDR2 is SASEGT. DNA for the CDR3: TGTGCCAGCAGTCCTTCGGGACAGAGGAATCAGCCCCAGCATTTT. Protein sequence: CASSPSGQRNQPQHF.

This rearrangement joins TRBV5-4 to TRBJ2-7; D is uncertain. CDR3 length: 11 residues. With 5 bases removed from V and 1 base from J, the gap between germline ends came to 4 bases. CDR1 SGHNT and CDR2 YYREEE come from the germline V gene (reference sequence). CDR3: CASSSSYEQYF. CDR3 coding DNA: TGTGCCAGCAGTTCATCCTACGAGCAGTACTTC. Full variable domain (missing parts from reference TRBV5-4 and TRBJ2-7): ETGVTQSPTHLIKTRGQQVTLRCSSQSGHNTVSWYQQALGQGPQFIFQYYREEENGRGNFPPRFSGLQFPNYSSELNVNALELDDSALYLCASSSSYEQYFGPGTRLTVT.

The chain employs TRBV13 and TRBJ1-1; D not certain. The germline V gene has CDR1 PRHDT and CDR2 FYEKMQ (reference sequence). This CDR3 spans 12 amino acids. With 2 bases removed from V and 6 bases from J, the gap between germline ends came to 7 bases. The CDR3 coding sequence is TGTGCCAGCAGCTTACGGACCTCTGAAGCTTTCTTT. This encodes CASSLRTSEAFF. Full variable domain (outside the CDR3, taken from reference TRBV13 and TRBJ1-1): AAGVIQSPRHLIKEKRETATLKCYPIPRHDTVYWYQQGPGQDPQFLISFYEKMQSDKGSIPDRFSAQQFSDYHSELNMSSLELGDSALYFCASSLRTSEAFFGQGTRLTVV.

The CDR3 is CASSAGVQPQHF. The CDR3, as DNA: TGTGCCAGCAGCGCAGGGGTTCAGCCCCAGCATTTT. The rearrangement links TRBV6-1 to TRBJ1-5, with D tentatively TRBD1 (6 bases). The V end lost 6 bases, the J end lost 6 bases, and 9 bases lay between the germline ends. This CDR3 spans 12 amino acids. CDR1 and CDR2 from the germline V gene are MNHNS and SASEGT.

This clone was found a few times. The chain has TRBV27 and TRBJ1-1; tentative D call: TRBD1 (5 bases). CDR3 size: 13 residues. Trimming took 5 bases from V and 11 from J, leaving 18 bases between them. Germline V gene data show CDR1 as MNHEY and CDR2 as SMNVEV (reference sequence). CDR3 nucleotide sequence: TGTGCCAGCAGTCGTCTTTCCCGGGACGACGCTTTCTTT. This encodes CASSRLSRDDAFF.

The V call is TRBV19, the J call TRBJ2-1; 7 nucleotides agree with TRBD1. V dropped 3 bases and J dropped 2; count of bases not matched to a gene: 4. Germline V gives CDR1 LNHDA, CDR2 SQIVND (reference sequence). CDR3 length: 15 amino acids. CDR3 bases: TGTGCCAGTAGTATCCAGGGGGTTACCTACAATGAGCAGTTCTTC. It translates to CASSIQGVTYNEQFF.

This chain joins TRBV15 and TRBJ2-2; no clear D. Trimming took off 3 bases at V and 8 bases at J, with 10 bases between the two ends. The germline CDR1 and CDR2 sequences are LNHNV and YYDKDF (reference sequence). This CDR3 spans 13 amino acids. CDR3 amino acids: CATSSTYEGELFF. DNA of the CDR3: TGTGCCACCAGCAGTACTTACGAGGGGGAGCTGTTTTTT.

The CDR3 DNA reads as TGTGCCAGCAGCTCACCGGGACAGGGCGGATACAATGAGCAGTTCTTC. Its translation is CASSSPGQGGYNEQFF. The chain recombines TRBV7-9 with TRBJ2-1; 9 bases map to TRBD1. J was trimmed by 4 bases and V by 4 bases; bases with no gene match: 8. The CDR3 runs to 16 residues. CDR1 SEHNR and CDR2 FQNEAQ come from the germline V gene (reference sequence). The variable domain in full, completed from reference TRBV7-9 and TRBJ2-1, reads DTGVSQNPRHKITKRGQNVTFRCDPISEHNRLYWYRQTLGQGPEFLTYFQNEAQLEKSRLLSDRFSAERPKGSFSTLEIQRTEQGDSAMYLCASSSPGQGGYNEQFFGPGTRLTVL.

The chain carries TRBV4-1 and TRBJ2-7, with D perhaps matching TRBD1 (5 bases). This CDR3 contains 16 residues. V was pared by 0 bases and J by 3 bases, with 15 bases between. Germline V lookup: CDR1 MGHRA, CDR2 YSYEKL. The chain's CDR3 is CASSQDAGQGIYEQYF. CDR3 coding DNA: TGCGCCAGCAGCCAAGATGCCGGGCAGGGAATCTACGAGCAGTACTTC.

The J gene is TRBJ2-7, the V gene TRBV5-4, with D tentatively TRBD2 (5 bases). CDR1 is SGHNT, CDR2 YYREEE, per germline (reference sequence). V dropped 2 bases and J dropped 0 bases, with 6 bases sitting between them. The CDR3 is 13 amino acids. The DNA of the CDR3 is TGTGCCAGCAGCTTTGGGAGCTCCTACGAGCAGTACTTC. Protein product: CASSFGSSYEQYF.

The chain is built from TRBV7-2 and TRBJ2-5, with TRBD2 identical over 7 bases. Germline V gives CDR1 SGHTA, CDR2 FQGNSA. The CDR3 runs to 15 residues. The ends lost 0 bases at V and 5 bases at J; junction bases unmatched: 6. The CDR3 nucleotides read TGTGCCAGCAGCTTAGCGGGGGGGGATTGGGAGACCCAGTACTTC. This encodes CASSLAGGDWETQYF.

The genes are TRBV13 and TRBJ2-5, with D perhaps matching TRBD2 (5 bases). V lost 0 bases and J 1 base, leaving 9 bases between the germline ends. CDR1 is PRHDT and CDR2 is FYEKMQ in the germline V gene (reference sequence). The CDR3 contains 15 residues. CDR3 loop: CASSLGLDGQETQYF. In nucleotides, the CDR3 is TGTGCCAGCAGCTTAGGACTAGATGGCCAAGAGACCCAGTACTTC.

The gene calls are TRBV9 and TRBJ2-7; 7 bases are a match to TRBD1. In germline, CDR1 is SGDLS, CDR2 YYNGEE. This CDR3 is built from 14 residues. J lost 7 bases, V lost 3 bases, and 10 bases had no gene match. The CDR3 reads CASSGTGVSREQYF. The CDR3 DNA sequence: TGTGCCAGCAGCGGAACAGGGGTCTCAAGGGAGCAGTACTTC.